Each of the 32 T cell receptor beta chains below was sequenced from the same sample in a study of regulatory T cells in long-lasting Graves disease. Construction of TCR beta libraries relied on iRepertoire HTBI primers and on Arm-PCR targeting CDR3 regions. TCRdb independently ran MiXCR on the multiplex PCR reads; one entry per CDR3 protein. The table has roughly 420,000 distinct CDR3 sequences, 15% to 20% seen once. Time point denoted: newly diagnosed GD, antithyroid drugs for less than 3 months. Isolated PBMC RNA provided the starting material for the TCR library. This sample also appeared in a second study, on T cells in Graves' hyperthyroidism and ophthalmopathy.

The sequencing here drew on peripheral blood mononuclear cells (PBMCs), taken at new diagnosis, from a patient treated with antithyroid drugs. These receptors originate from a woman younger than 35 with Graves disease.

This clonotype has just a few counts. This chain links TRBV9 with TRBJ2-2; D gene unclear. Germline V gene data show CDR1 as SGDLS and CDR2 as YYNGEE. Trimming removed 0 bases at V and 4 bases at J, with 10 bases between. The length of the CDR3 is 15 residues. CDR3 region: CASSVEGTLTGELFF. CDR3 coding DNA: TGTGCCAGCAGCGTAGAGGGAACCCTCACCGGGGAGCTGTTTTTT.

This sequence joins TRBV7-2 and TRBJ2-7, with unresolved D. The CDR3 runs to 15 residues. Trimming cost V 1 base and J 0 bases, with 10 bases left between them. From germline, CDR1 is SGHTA and CDR2 FQGNSA. Here the CDR3 reads CASSLVSVSSYEQYF. CDR3 DNA sequence: TGTGCCAGCAGCTTAGTAAGCGTGAGCTCCTACGAGCAGTACTTC.

Remarks on this clonotype: Mismatch with germline at one junction end may stem from a read error. This chain joins TRBV7-2 and TRBJ2-2; D is unresolved. Looked up from germline, CDR1 is SGHTA and CDR2 is FQGNSA. The CDR3 is 14 residues long. The CDR3 is CVSSLVRNTGELFF. The CDR3 nucleotides read TGTGTCAGCAGCTTGGTCAGGAACACCGGGGAGCTGTTTTTT.

Many counts were recorded for this clonotype. The chain couples TRBV28 to TRBJ2-7; TRBD1 aligns across 8 bases. Germline loops: CDR1 MDHEN, CDR2 SYDVKM. V was pared by 6 bases and J by 2 bases, with 3 bases of the junction left unmatched. The CDR3 is 13 amino acids. The CDR3 is CASRVTGAYEQYF. The CDR3 DNA reads TGTGCCAGCAGGGTGACAGGGGCCTACGAGCAGTACTTC. The variable domain in full, with the rest retrieved from reference TRBV28 and TRBJ2-7, is DVKVTQSSRYLVKRTGEKVFLECVQDMDHENMFWYRQDPGLGLRLIYFSYDVKMKEKGDIPEGYSVSREKKERFSLILESASTNQTSMYLCASRVTGAYEQYFGPGTRLTVT.

This clonotype was detected many times. The chain has TRBV12-3 or TRBV12-4 and TRBJ2-2; the match to TRBD1 covers 8 bases. The CDR3 is made up of 15 amino acids. With 3 bases clipped from V and 5 bases from J, the junction kept 5 bases outside the gene matches. CDR3 in amino acids: CASSFRQGSTGELFF. The CDR3 nucleotides read TGTGCCAGCAGTTTTCGACAGGGGTCGACCGGGGAGCTGTTTTTT.

This chain links TRBV5-1 with TRBJ2-7, with D unresolved. Trimming cost V 2 bases and J 0 bases, with 12 bases left between them. This CDR3 comprises 15 residues. Germline V gene data show CDR1 as SGHRS and CDR2 as YFSETQ. CDR3 bases: TGCGCCAGCAGCTTCGGTGCGGTTAGCTCCTACGAGCAGTACTTC. Encoded protein: CASSFGAVSSYEQYF. Supplemented by reference TRBV5-1 and TRBJ2-7, the full variable domain reads KAGVTQTPRYLIKTRGQQVTLSCSPISGHRSVSWYQQTPGQGLQFLFEYFSETQRNKGNFPGRFSGRQFSNSRSEMNVSTLELGDSALYLCASSFGAVSSYEQYFGPGTRLTVT.

This clonotype was detected ten times or more. The rearrangement uses TRBV12-3 or TRBV12-4 and TRBJ2-2; the match to TRBD2 covers 7 bases. V lost 4 bases and J lost 0; bases outside the gene matches: 2. The CDR3 loop spans 15 amino acids. This CDR3 reads CASSWGGSNTGELFF. The CDR3 nucleotides are TGTGCCAGCAGTTGGGGGGGTTCGAACACCGGGGAGCTGTTTTTT.

This clonotype was seen ten or more times. The chain carries TRBV20-1 and TRBJ2-3; a weak D match, TRBD2 (5 bases). Germline assignment: CDR1 DFQATT and CDR2 SNEGSKA (reference sequence). V was clipped by 2 bases and J by 0 bases, with 12 bases between them. The length of the CDR3 is 15 residues. CDR3 in amino acids: CSARRGASSTDTQYF. The CDR3 DNA reads as TGCAGTGCTAGACGGGGAGCGTCTAGCACAGATACGCAGTATTTT.

The sample holds a few counts of this clonotype. The DNA for the CDR3 is TGTGCCAGCAGCCAAGATCTCTGGGAGACCCAGTACTTC. Translated: CASSQDLWETQYF. The gene calls are TRBV14 and TRBJ2-3, with D unclear. The J call is doubtful: the DNA matches TRBJ2-5 better. The germline CDR1 and CDR2 sequences are SGHDN and FVKESK. The CDR3 runs 13 residues.

The rearrangement uses TRBV20-1 and TRBJ2-1, with 14 bases lining up with TRBD2. Trimming cost V 6 bases and J 9 bases; bases outside gene matches: 10. The CDR3 is 15 amino acids. CDR1 is DFQATT and CDR2 is SNEGSKA in the germline V gene (reference sequence). CDR3 loop: CSAIPGTSGRSEQFF. The CDR3 DNA reads as TGCAGTGCGATCCCCGGGACTAGCGGGAGAAGTGAGCAGTTCTTC.

Ten or more counts support this clonotype. The chain has TRBV6-1 and TRBJ1-5; no firm D call. The germline V gene encodes CDR1 MNHNS and CDR2 SASEGT. This CDR3 is 13 amino acids long. The V and J ends lost 2 bases and 7 bases respectively, with 9 bases between them. This CDR3 is CASSEQKAQPQHF. CDR3 coding DNA: TGTGCCAGCAGTGAACAGAAGGCGCAGCCCCAGCATTTT.

This clonotype was detected only a few times. The chain links TRBV27 to TRBJ2-7; TRBD1 matches 8 bases. CDR1 MNHEY and CDR2 SMNVEV come from the germline V gene (reference sequence). The CDR3 runs 14 residues. J lost 3 bases, V lost 2 bases, and 3 bases had no gene match. The CDR3 nucleotides are TGTGCCAGCAGTTTACAGGGGGCTGACTACGAGCAGTACTTC. Its protein is CASSLQGADYEQYF.

The chain couples TRBV30 to TRBJ2-5, with 7 bases fitting TRBD2. Germline V gives CDR1 GTSNPN, CDR2 SVGIG (reference sequence). The length of the CDR3 is 12 residues. J lost 4 bases, V lost 6 bases, and 5 bases had no gene match. CDR3 sequence: CACPTSRETQYF. Written as DNA, the CDR3 is TGTGCCTGTCCGACTAGCAGAGAGACCCAGTACTTC.

Concerning this clonotype: It is unclear where the CDR3 begins or ends on the DNA, so no DNA is shown, and the CDR3 is as TCRdb lists it. The chain employs TRBV20-1 and TRBJ2-5; the D call TRBD2 from the table was never checked on the DNA. The V gene's germline CDR1 is DFQATT and CDR2 SNEGSKA (reference sequence). Including both end residues, the CDR3 is 17 amino acids long. The CDR3 is CSVFWRGLAGVKETQYF.

This rearrangement joins TRBV4-2 to TRBJ2-3; no clear D gene. The CDR3 is 14 residues long. Germline values: CDR1 LGHNA, CDR2 YNFKEQ. The V end lost 0 bases, the J end lost 5 bases, and 9 bases lay between the germline ends. Here the CDR3 DNA reads TGTGCCAGCAGCCAAGATTGGTCGCGAGATACGCAGTATTTT. The encoded protein is CASSQDWSRDTQYF.

This sequence joins TRBV7-3 and TRBJ2-3, with D possibly TRBD2 on 6 matching bases. V shed 0 bases and J shed 5 bases, with 12 bases lying between them. The CDR3 has 15 residues. The germline V gene has CDR1 SGHTA and CDR2 FQGTGA. The CDR3 bases are TGTGCCAGCAGCTTAACCGGGGGATTTGGAGATACGCAGTATTTT. Residues: CASSLTGGFGDTQYF.

This clonotype appeared many times. The chain employs TRBV28 and TRBJ1-1, with a possible D match to TRBD1 (5 bases). The CDR3 length is 13 residues. V lost 7 bases and J lost 8, with 17 bases in between. Per the germline V gene, CDR1 is MDHEN and CDR2 is SYDVKM. The CDR3 is CASTVTARAEAFF. CDR3 in DNA: TGTGCCAGCACCGTGACAGCCCGAGCGGAAGCTTTCTTT.

The rearrangement joins TRBV19 to TRBJ1-1; 9 nucleotides line up with TRBD1. With 6 bases clipped from V and 2 bases from J, the junction kept 4 bases outside the gene matches. The CDR3 runs 14 residues. In germline, CDR1 is LNHDA, CDR2 SQIVND (reference sequence). The CDR3 DNA reads as TGTGCCAGTAGGAAACAGGGGGCAAACACTGAAGCTTTCTTT. Translated: CASRKQGANTEAFF.

This clonotype showed up many times. The gene calls are TRBV12-3 or TRBV12-4 and TRBJ2-5; D is unresolved. V was clipped by 6 bases and J by 2 bases, with 16 bases between them. The CDR3 is made up of 15 amino acids. Written as DNA, the CDR3 is TGTGCCAGCAGATACGCCTCACAGTCACAAGAGACCCAGTACTTC. Amino acids: CASRYASQSQETQYF.

There are many counts of this clonotype. V gene TRBV29-1 combines with J gene TRBJ1-2; tentative D call: TRBD1 (6 bases). The length of the CDR3 is 14 residues. V lost 0 bases and J 2 bases, leaving 10 bases between the germline ends. Germline values: CDR1 SQVTM, CDR2 ANQGSEA. The CDR3 spells CSVEDTGTNYGYTF. The DNA of the CDR3 is TGCAGCGTTGAAGACACCGGGACAAACTATGGCTACACCTTC.

This chain connects TRBV7-3 to TRBJ2-5, with TRBD1 matching 7 bases. The germline CDR1 and CDR2 sequences are SGHTA and FQGTGA. V shed 0 bases, J shed 4 bases, and the junction held 5 bases outside the gene matches. The CDR3 totals 15 residues. Written as DNA, the CDR3 is TGTGCCAGCAGCTTAACGGGGGCAGGGGGAGAGACCCAGTACTTC. It specifies CASSLTGAGGETQYF.

This clonotype was picked up many times. The genes are TRBV3-1 and TRBJ1-5; a weak D match, TRBD1 (6 bases). V was shortened by 1 base and J by 7 bases, with 17 bases between the two germline ends. The CDR3 spans 16 residues. The germline V gene encodes CDR1 LGHDT and CDR2 YNNKEL (reference sequence). CDR3 sequence (DNA): TGTGCCAGCAGCCAAGGTCTCCCAGGGGTAGGGCAGCCCCAGCATTTT. Translating it yields CASSQGLPGVGQPQHF.

There are a few counts of this clonotype. One end of the junction fails to match germline, which may point to a read error. This chain links TRBV7-7 with TRBJ2-1; 8 bases map to TRBD1. This CDR3 region has 15 residues. The germline gives CDR1 SSHAT, CDR2 FNYEAQ (reference sequence). CDR3 nucleotide sequence: TGTGCTAGCAGCTCGGCCCGGACAGGGTCCAATGAGCAGTTCTTC. As protein: CASSSARTGSNEQFF.

This clonotype was detected a few times. The chain has TRBV7-2 and TRBJ2-7; TRBD1 aligns across 8 bases. Trimming cost V 1 base and J 4 bases; bases outside gene matches: 9. The CDR3 runs 16 residues. Per the germline V gene, CDR1 is SGHTA and CDR2 is FQGNSA. CDR3 bases: TGTGCCAGCAGCTTAGAGCCCGTTGACAGGGGTTACGAGCAGTACTTC. Translating gives CASSLEPVDRGYEQYF.

This clonotype was observed many times. V usage is TRBV30 and J usage is TRBJ2-7, with D possibly being TRBD1 (6 bases). Trimming removed 2 bases at V and 1 base at J, with 6 bases between. CDR3 length: 12 amino acids. Germline lookup yields CDR1 GTSNPN and CDR2 SVGIG (reference sequence). CDR3: CAWSTGSYEQYF. CDR3 sequence (DNA): TGTGCCTGGAGTACAGGGTCCTACGAGCAGTACTTC.

This clonotype was counted ten times or more. The chain employs TRBV6-2 or TRBV6-3 and TRBJ2-7, with 9 bases lining up with TRBD2. The ends lost 7 bases at V and 3 bases at J; junction bases unmatched: 4. Germline-derived CDR1 and CDR2 are MNHEY and SVGEGT. The CDR3 runs 13 residues. Here the CDR3 DNA reads TGTGCCAGCACCCAGACTAGCGGCTACGAGCAGTACTTC. Translated, it gives CASTQTSGYEQYF.

There are many counts of this clonotype. The chain has TRBV20-1 and TRBJ2-5, with D tentatively TRBD1 (5 bases). The CDR3 length is 13 residues. Trimming left V 0 bases short and J 6 bases short, with 11 bases between. Germline V CDR1 and CDR2: DFQATT, SNEGSKA (reference sequence). CDR3 sequence (DNA): TGCAGTGCTAGAGAGGCAGGGATGCAGACCCAGTACTTC. It is translated as CSAREAGMQTQYF.

The chain employs TRBV5-1 and TRBJ2-1; a possible D gene is TRBD1 (5 bases). The CDR3 consists of 12 residues. CDR1 is SGHRS, CDR2 YFSETQ, per germline. Trimming pared 5 bases from V and 5 bases from J, leaving 8 bases between. CDR3 sequence: CASRQENNEQFF. CDR3 nucleotides: TGCGCCAGCAGACAGGAAAACAATGAGCAGTTCTTC.

This clonotype has at least ten counts. J is TRBJ2-1 and V is TRBV6-1, with a tentative D call TRBD1 (6 bases). Trimming pared 7 bases from V and 6 bases from J, leaving 13 bases between. This CDR3 is 13 amino acids long. Germline loops: CDR1 MNHNS, CDR2 SASEGT. CDR3 sequence: CASTGTNLNEQFF. In nucleotides, the CDR3 is TGTGCCAGCACAGGGACAAATCTCAATGAGCAGTTCTTC.

A remark on this clonotype: Since a far larger clone is one base different, this is likely a read error. The V call is TRBV11-2, the J call TRBJ2-7; a possible D gene is TRBD2 (7 bases). Germline V gene lookup returns CDR1 SGHAT and CDR2 FQNNGV. With 4 bases removed from V and 7 bases from J, the gap between germline ends came to 17 bases. The length of the CDR3 is 14 residues. In DNA, the CDR3 is TGTGCCAGCAGCTATTATGGGAGGGGGAATGAGCAGTACTTC. As protein: CASSYYGRGNEQYF.

This clonotype was counted at least ten times. The chain couples TRBV18 to TRBJ1-1; 10 nucleotides match TRBD1. Germline V lookup: CDR1 KGHSH, CDR2 LQKENI. CDR3 length equals 14 residues. J lost 1 base, V lost 5 bases, and 1 base had no gene match. Here the CDR3 reads CASSDRGPNTEAFF. The CDR3 DNA reads TGTGCCAGCTCAGACAGGGGGCCGAACACTGAAGCTTTCTTT.

The sample holds a few counts of this clonotype. The gene calls are TRBV15 and TRBJ1-2; 7 bases agree with TRBD1. With 4 bases clipped from V and 7 bases from J, the junction kept 3 bases outside the gene matches. The length of the CDR3 is 12 residues. CDR1 is LNHNV and CDR2 is YYDKDF in the germline V gene (reference sequence). The CDR3 DNA reads as TGTGCCACCAGCAAAGACAGGGTTGGCTACACCTTC. This sequence encodes CATSKDRVGYTF. Looking up the rest from reference TRBV15 and TRBJ1-2 gives the full variable domain: DAMVIQNPRYQVTQFGKPVTLSCSQTLNHNVMYWYQQKSSQAPKLLFHYYDKDFNNEADTPDNFQSRRPNTSFCFLDIRSPGLGDTAMYLCATSKDRVGYTFGSGTRLTVV.